This T cell receptor beta chain was retrieved from a study of CD8 T cells in Susac syndrome. The study, taken as a whole, reports: The relatively small number of individuals in the TCR sequencing and HLA analysis was acknowledged by the study.

This CDR3 is built from 16 residues. Germline V lookup: CDR1 SGHRS, CDR2 YFSETQ. The V gene lost 1 base and the J gene lost 6 bases, with 16 bases spanning the gap. Random hexamers were used to reverse transcribe about 0.5 to 1 ug of RNA. The TCR beta CDR3 was amplified by immunoSEQ multiplex PCR across 54 Vbeta, 13 Jbeta. One entry per CDR3 protein results from TCRdb running MiXCR on the immunoSEQ multiplex PCR reads. The sample contains more than 250,000 distinct CDR3 sequences, roughly nine tenths of which appear only once. On this clonotype itself: The antigen remains unidentified.

CD8+ and CD4+ blood T cells underwent TCR beta sequencing. The source of this sequence is a human donor with multiple sclerosis. The genes are TRBV5-1 and TRBJ2-2; D is possibly TRBD1 (6 bases). Input material: CD4+ T cells from PBMCs. The CDR3 loop reads CASSLNNREGAGELFF. The CDR3 nucleotides are TGCGCCAGCAGCTTGAATAACAGGGAAGGTGCCGGGGAGCTGTTTTTT.